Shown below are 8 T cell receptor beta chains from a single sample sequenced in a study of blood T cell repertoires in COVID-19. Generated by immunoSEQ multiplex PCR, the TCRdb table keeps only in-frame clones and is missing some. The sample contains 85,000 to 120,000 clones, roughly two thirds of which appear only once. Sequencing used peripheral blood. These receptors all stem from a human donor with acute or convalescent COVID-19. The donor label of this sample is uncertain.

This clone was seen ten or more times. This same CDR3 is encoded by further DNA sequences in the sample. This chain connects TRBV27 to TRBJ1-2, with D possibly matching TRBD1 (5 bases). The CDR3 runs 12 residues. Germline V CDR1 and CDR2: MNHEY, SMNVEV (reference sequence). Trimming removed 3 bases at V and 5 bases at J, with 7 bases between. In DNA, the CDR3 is TGTGCCAGCAGTTTGCAGGGTTATGGCTACACCTTC. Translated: CASSLQGYGYTF.

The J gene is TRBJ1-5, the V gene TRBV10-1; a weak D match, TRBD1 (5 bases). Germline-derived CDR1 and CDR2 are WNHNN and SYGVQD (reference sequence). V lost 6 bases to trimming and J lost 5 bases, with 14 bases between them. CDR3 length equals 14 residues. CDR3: CASSPGQQDQPQHF. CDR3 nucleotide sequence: TGCGCCAGCAGCCCCGGACAACAAGATCAGCCCCAGCATTTT.

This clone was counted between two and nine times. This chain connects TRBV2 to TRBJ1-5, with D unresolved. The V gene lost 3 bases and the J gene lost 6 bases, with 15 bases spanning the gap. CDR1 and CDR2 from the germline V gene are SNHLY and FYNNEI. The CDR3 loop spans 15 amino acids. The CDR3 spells CASSDMEVRVQPQHF. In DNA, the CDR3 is TGTGCCAGCAGTGATATGGAGGTACGAGTTCAGCCCCAGCATTTT.

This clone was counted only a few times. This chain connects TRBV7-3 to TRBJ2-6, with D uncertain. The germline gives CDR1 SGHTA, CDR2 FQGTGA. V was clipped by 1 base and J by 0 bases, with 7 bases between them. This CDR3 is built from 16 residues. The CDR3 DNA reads TGTGCCAGCAGCTTAATGTCGGTCTCTGGGGCCAACGTCCTGACTTTC. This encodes CASSLMSVSGANVLTF.

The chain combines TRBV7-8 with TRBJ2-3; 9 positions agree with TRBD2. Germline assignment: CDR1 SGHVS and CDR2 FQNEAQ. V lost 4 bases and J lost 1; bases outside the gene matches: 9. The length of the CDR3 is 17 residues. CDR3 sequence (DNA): TGTGCCAGCAGCTCGAAGCGGGGGGCCTGGGGCACAGATACGCAGTATTTT. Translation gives CASSSKRGAWGTDTQYF.

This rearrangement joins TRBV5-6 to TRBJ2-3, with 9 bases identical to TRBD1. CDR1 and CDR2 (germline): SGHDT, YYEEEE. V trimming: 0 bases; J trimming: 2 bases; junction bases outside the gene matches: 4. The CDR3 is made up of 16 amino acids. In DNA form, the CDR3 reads TGTGCCAGCAGCTTGGTAACAGGGGGCTTCACAGATACGCAGTATTTT. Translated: CASSLVTGGFTDTQYF.

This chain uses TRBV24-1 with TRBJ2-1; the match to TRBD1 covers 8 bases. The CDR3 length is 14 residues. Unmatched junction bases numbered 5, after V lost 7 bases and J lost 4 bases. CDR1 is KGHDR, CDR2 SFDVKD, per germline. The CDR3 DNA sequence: TGTGCCACCAGGAGGGGGACAGGTTACAATGAGCAGTTCTTC. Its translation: CATRRGTGYNEQFF.

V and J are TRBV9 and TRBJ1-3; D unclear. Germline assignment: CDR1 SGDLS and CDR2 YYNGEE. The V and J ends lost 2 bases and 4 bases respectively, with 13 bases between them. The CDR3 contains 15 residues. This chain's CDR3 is CASSVPHPWGNTIYF. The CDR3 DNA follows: TGTGCCAGCAGCGTGCCACACCCGTGGGGAAACACCATATATTTT.